The rows below give T cell receptor beta chains drawn from one sample of a study of chemoradiotherapy in HPV16-positive cancers. Data came from immunoSEQ multiplex PCR; TCRdb stores just in-frame clones and leaves some out. The sample shows approximately 16,000 clones, 88% of them seen only once. The sequencing here drew on blood, taken from a patient who underwent chemoradiotherapy. The receptors come from a human donor with HPV-associated anogenital cancer. CDR3s include the opening cysteine and the closing phenylalanine or tryptophan. D genes are given only for firm matches. Only part of the rows carry a size: once, few, many, or a class if the clone is expanded.

medium-sized	TRBD2	TRBJ2-5	TRBV30	TGTGCCTGGAGTGTCGCGACTAGCGGGGGGGGACAAGAGACCCAGTACTTC	CAWSVATSGGGQETQYF
-	-	TRBJ2-7	TRBV30	TGTGCCTGGAGTGATGGGAGCTCCTACGAGCAGTACTTC	CAWSDGSSYEQYF
once	TRBD2	TRBJ2-1	TRBV18	TGTGCCAGCTCACCAGGGACGGGAGGGGATGAGCAGTTCTTC	CASSPGTGGDEQFF
-	-	TRBJ1-3	TRBV6-1	TGTGCCAGCCACTTCAGCTCTGGAAACACCATATATTTT	CASHFSSGNTIYF
few	TRBD1	TRBJ1-2	TRBV27	TGTGCCAGCAGTCTCACGACAGGGGGGCTTTATGGCTACACCTTC	CASSLTTGGLYGYTF
-	TRBD1	TRBJ2-5	TRBV19	TGTGCCAGTAGTCTGCAGGGGGCGAGGAAGACCCAGTACTTC	CASSLQGARKTQYF
-	TRBD2	TRBJ2-1	TRBV7-2	TGTGCCAGCAGCTTAGGGGCGACTAGCGGGAGGCCTAATGAGCAGTTCTTC	CASSLGATSGRPNEQFF
-	TRBD1	TRBJ1-2	TRBV19	TGTGCCAGTAACCACCAGGGACAGAACTATGGCTACACCTTC	CASNHQGQNYGYTF
-	-	TRBJ2-1	TRBV21-1	TGTGCCAGAGGGACTAAAGACGTTTACAATGAGCAGTTCTTC	CARGTKDVYNEQFF
-	-	TRBJ1-3	TRBV5-1	TGCGCCAGCAGCTTGGCCCCTACGCATTCGAGCTCTGGAAACACCATATATTTT	CASSLAPTHSSSGNTIYF
-	-	TRBJ2-7	TRBV2	TGTGCCAGCAGTGAAGCTGAGAGTTACGAGCAGTACTTC	CASSEAESYEQYF
few	-	TRBJ1-5	TRBV7-9	TGTGCCAGCAGCTTTAACAGCAATCAGCCCCAGCATTTT	CASSFNSNQPQHF
-	-	TRBJ1-2	TRBV5-1	TGCGCCAGCAGCTTGGCCGGGGGGCGAGCTAACGGCTACACCTTC	CASSLAGGRANGYTF
-	-	TRBJ2-3	TRBV7-2	TGTGCCAGCAGCTTACAAGGGGGAGGGGACACAGATACGCAGTATTTT	CASSLQGGGDTDTQYF
-	-	TRBJ2-2	TRBV21-1	TGTGCCAGAAATAGGGGACAGGGGCCTAGCGGGGTGGCCGGGGAGCTGTTTTTT	CARNRGQGPSGVAGELFF
-	-	TRBJ2-3	TRBV19	TGTGCCAGTAGTATATCGTCTAGCACAGATACGCAGTATTTT	CASSISSSTDTQYF
-	TRBD2	TRBJ2-1	TRBV5-6	TGTGCCACCAGGGCAGCGGGGGGGCCATACGAGCAGTTCTTC	CATRAAGGPYEQFF
-	-	TRBJ1-1	TRBV6-5	TGTGCCAGCAGTTACTCTCGAGAGACCGGGGGCACTGAAGCTTTCTTT	CASSYSRETGGTEAFF
-	-	TRBJ2-3	TRBV11-3	TGTGCCAGCAGCTTTTCTAGCGTTAGCACAGATACGCAGTATTTT	CASSFSSVSTDTQYF
-	TRBD1	TRBJ1-2	TRBV15	TGTGCCACCAGCAGTCTGCCCAAGGGACAGGCCGGCTACACCTTC	CATSSLPKGQAGYTF
-	-	TRBJ1-2	TRBV28	TGTGCCAGCAGTCTTACCCCCCAAGACTATGGCTACACCTTC	CASSLTPQDYGYTF
-	-	TRBJ1-2	TRBV6-5	TGTGCCAGCAGTACAGGCGAGCTCTATGGCTACACCTTC	CASSTGELYGYTF
-	-	TRBJ2-1	TRBV4-2	TGTGCCAGCAGCCAAGTTTTAGAGGGAGAGCAGTTCTTC	CASSQVLEGEQFF
-	TRBD2	TRBJ2-3	TRBV7-3	TGTGCCAGCAGCTGGACTAGCGGGGGGACAGATACGCAGTATTTT	CASSWTSGGTDTQYF
-	TRBD2	TRBJ2-1	TRBV14	TGTGCCAGCAGCCCAGATCTAGCGGGAGGCCACAATGAGCAGTTCTTC	CASSPDLAGGHNEQFF
-	-	TRBJ1-2	TRBV28	TGTGCCAGCAGAAACTCAGCGAACTATGGCTACACCTTC	CASRNSANYGYTF
few	-	TRBJ2-1	TRBV11-2	TGTGCCAGCAGCTTATACTTAGGCGGGGTCGGTGAGCAGTTCTTC	CASSLYLGGVGEQFF
once	TRBD1	TRBJ1-2	TRBV5-1	TGCGCCAGCAGCGTCCGGACAGGGGGCGACTATGGCTACACCTTC	CASSVRTGGDYGYTF
-	-	TRBJ2-7	TRBV7-3	TGTGCCAGCAGCTTAGATGGAGGCATGGCATACGAGCAGTACTTC	CASSLDGGMAYEQYF
-	TRBD1	TRBJ1-5	TRBV7-9	TGTGCCAGCAGCTTAAATGGACAGGGTGGCAATCAGCCCCAGCATTTT	CASSLNGQGGNQPQHF
few	-	TRBJ1-1	TRBV5-4	TGTGCCAGCAGCTCCCGTTATACCGGGACTAACACTGAAGCTTTCTTT	CASSSRYTGTNTEAFF
-	-	TRBJ2-3	TRBV19	TGTGCCAGTAGTATGGACGTCTCTAGCACAGATACGCAGTATTTT	CASSMDVSSTDTQYF
-	-	TRBJ2-1	TRBV7-2	TGTGCCAGCAGCTTAGCTACCCTCCGGTGGTTCTTC	CASSLATLRWFF
-	-	TRBJ1-3	TRBV5-5	TGTGCCAGCAGTTCACAGGCGGCGGGGGCAGGAGGAAACACCATATATTTT	CASSSQAAGAGGNTIYF
few	-	TRBJ1-5	TRBV7-2	TGTGCCAGCAGCTACAGGGGCAATCAGCCCCAGCATTTT	CASSYRGNQPQHF
once	-	TRBJ2-1	TRBV5-1	TGCGCCAGCAGCCCCTTCGACAGGGCGGGGAATGAGCAGTTCTTC	CASSPFDRAGNEQFF
-	-	TRBJ2-3	TRBV11-2	TGTGCCAGCAGCATCGCACCGGCAGGATACACAGATACGCAGTATTTT	CASSIAPAGYTDTQYF
medium-sized	-	TRBJ1-2	TRBV4-1	TGCGCCAGCAGAAGTGGTTTAAGGGGCTACACCTTC	CASRSGLRGYTF
-	-	TRBJ2-1	TRBV6-5	TGTGCCAGCAGTAGCGTCCCGGGGAATGAGCAGTTCTTC	CASSSVPGNEQFF
-	-	TRBJ1-1	TRBV10-1	TGCGCCAGCAACAAACGTCCGAACACTGAAGCTTTCTTT	CASNKRPNTEAFF
large	-	TRBJ1-4	TRBV5-5	TGTGCCAGCAGCGGGCCGGGGACACCTAATGAAAAACTGTTTTTT	CASSGPGTPNEKLFF
-	-	TRBJ2-4	TRBV7-6	TGTGCCAGCAGCTTAGAGGGATGGGGCGGGGTAGACATTCAGTACTTC	CASSLEGWGGVDIQYF
-	-	TRBJ1-3	TRBV4-1	TGCGCCAGCAGCCAAAGGGCAGGGCCAAGCTCTGGAAACACCATATATTTT	CASSQRAGPSSGNTIYF
-	-	TRBJ2-2	TRBV19	TGTGCCCGAATGGGGGGGAAACAGGGAAATTTTCTTCTATGGACCGGGGAGCTGTTTTTT	CARMGGKQGNFLLWTGELFF
-	-	TRBJ2-2	TRBV4-1	TGCGCCAGCAGCCGTCTACAAGTCACCGGGGAGCTGTTTTTT	CASSRLQVTGELFF
-	TRBD1	TRBJ1-1	TRBV28	TGTGCCAGCAGTTTGGGACAGGGTCTTGAAGCTTTCTTT	CASSLGQGLEAFF
-	TRBD1	TRBJ2-2	TRBV7-8	TGTGCCAGCAGCTTAAACCGGGACAGGGGTGACACCGGGGAGCTGTTTTTT	CASSLNRDRGDTGELFF
few	TRBD1	TRBJ2-7	TRBV5-4	TGTGCCAGCAGCTTGGGTTTCGGACAGGGGTCCTACGAGCAGTACTTC	CASSLGFGQGSYEQYF
once	-	TRBJ1-3	TRBV5-4	TGTGCCAGCAGCGCCGGGTCTTCTAGGTCTGGAAACACCATATATTTT	CASSAGSSRSGNTIYF
-	-	TRBJ2-5	TRBV6-1	TGTGCCAGCAGTGAATTGGAAATTCCAGAGACCCAGTACTTC	CASSELEIPETQYF
-	-	TRBJ2-3	TRBV6-1	TGTGCCAGCAGTGGGGCGGGCACAGATACGCAGTATTTT	CASSGAGTDTQYF
-	-	TRBJ1-1	TRBV7-2	TGTGCCAGCAGCTTAGCCGGCAGCGGGGGCACTGAAGCTTTCTTT	CASSLAGSGGTEAFF
-	-	TRBJ1-4	TRBV5-8	TGTGCCAGCAGCCCCCGCCGGATGAATGAAAAACTGTTTTTT	CASSPRRMNEKLFF
-	-	TRBJ1-4	TRBV2	TGTGCCAGCAACATCCCCGACGGAAATGAAAAACTGTTTTTT	CASNIPDGNEKLFF
-	TRBD2	TRBJ2-1	TRBV15	TGTGCCACCAGCAGAGATAGGGCTAGCGGGAGTAATGAGCAGTTCTTC	CATSRDRASGSNEQFF